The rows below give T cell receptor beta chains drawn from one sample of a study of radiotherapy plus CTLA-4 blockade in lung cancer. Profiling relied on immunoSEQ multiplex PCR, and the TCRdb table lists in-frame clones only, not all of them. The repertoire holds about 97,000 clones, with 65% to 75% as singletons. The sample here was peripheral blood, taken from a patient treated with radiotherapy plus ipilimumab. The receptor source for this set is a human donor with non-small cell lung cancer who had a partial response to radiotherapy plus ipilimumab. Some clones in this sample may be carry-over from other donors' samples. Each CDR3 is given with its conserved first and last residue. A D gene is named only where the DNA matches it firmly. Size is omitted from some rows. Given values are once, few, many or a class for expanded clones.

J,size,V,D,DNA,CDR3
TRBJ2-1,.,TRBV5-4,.,TGTGCCAGCAGCTTGAGTGGGGGGTCCTACAATGAGCAGTTCTTC,CASSLSGGSYNEQFF
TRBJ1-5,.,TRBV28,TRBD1,TGTGCCAGCAGTTTAAGTACGGGACAGGTCGGGTCTCAGCCCCAGCATTTT,CASSLSTGQVGSQPQHF
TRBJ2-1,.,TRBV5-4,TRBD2,TGTGCCAGCAGCTCTAGCGGGAGGGTCAATGAGCAGTTCTTC,CASSSSGRVNEQFF
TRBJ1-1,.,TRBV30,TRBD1,TGTGCCTGGAACAGGGGTATCGACACTGAAGCTTTCTTT,CAWNRGIDTEAFF
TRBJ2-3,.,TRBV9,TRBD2,TGTGCCAGCAGCGTAGCGCCAACTAGCGCACTAGATACGCAGTATTTT,CASSVAPTSALDTQYF
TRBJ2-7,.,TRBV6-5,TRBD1,TGTGCCAGCTGCAAACAGGGGTGCTACGAGCAGTACTTC,CASCKQGCYEQYF
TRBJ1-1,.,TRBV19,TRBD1,TGTGCCAGTAGTACGAAAGGGGGCTTGAACACTGAAGCTTTCTTT,CASSTKGGLNTEAFF
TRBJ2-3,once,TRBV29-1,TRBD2,TGCAGCGTTGGGGGACTAGCGAGGGATACGCAGTATTTT,CSVGGLARDTQYF
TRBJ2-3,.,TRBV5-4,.,TGTGCCAGCAGCTTGGCTTCGGGGGCAGATACGCAGTATTTT,CASSLASGADTQYF
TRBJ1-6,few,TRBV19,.,TGTGCCAGTAGTCCCTCACGGGGGGGGCGTAAGCTCGCCTATAATTCACCCCTCCACTTT,CASSPSRGGRKLAYNSPLHF
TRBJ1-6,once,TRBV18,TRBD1,TGTGCCAGCTCACCAGGGGCCAGGGGGAATTCACCCCTCCACTTT,CASSPGARGNSPLHF
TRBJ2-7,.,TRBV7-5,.,TGTGTCAGAAGCCCGACAAACCCAGGGACTAGCGGGGACTCCTACGAGCAGTACTTC,CVRSPTNPGTSGDSYEQYF
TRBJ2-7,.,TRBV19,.,TGTGCCGCCTCGGGTGGACACCCGTTTTTGGAGCAGTACTTC,CAASGGHPFLEQYF
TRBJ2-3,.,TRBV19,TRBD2,TGTGCCAGTAGTATAAGCGGTTCTAGCGGGAGGACCATGAGGACAGATACGCAGTATTTT,CASSISGSSGRTMRTDTQYF
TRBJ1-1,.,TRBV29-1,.,TGCAGCGTCAAGCCACGAGAGAACACTGAAGCTTTCTTT,CSVKPRENTEAFF
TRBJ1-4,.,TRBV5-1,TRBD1,TGCGCCAGCAGGCCCGGGGGACAGAGCCTTGAAAAACTGTTTTTT,CASRPGGQSLEKLFF
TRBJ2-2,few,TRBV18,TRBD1,TGTGCCAGCCAAAGACAGGGCCGGACCGGGGAGCTGTTTTTT,CASQRQGRTGELFF
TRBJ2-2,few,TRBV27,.,TGTGCCAGCAGTTTAAGGAGGATGTCCGGGGAGCTGTTTTTT,CASSLRRMSGELFF
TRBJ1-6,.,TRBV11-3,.,TGTGCCAGCAGTCCGCAGGGTTTGGGCTCACCCCTCCACTTT,CASSPQGLGSPLHF
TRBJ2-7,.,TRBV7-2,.,TGTGCCAGCAGCTTCAGGGCGTCCACCGAGCAGTACTTC,CASSFRASTEQYF
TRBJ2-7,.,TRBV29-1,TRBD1,TGCAGCGTCATTCCGACAGGGGGGAACGAGCAGTACTTC,CSVIPTGGNEQYF
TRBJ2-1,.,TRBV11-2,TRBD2,TGTGCCAGCAGCTTAGAGCGCGGGACTACCACCTACAATGAGCAGTTCTTC,CASSLERGTTTYNEQFF
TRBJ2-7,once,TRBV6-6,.,TGTGCCAGCAGCCCTCCGGGGGGCGGGTACGAGCAGTACTTC,CASSPPGGGYEQYF
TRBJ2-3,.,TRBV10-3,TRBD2,TGTGCCATCAGCGAATCCCTAGCGGGGAGCACAGATACGCAGTATTTT,CAISESLAGSTDTQYF
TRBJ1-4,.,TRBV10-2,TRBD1,TGCGCCAGCAGTAGGTCAGGGGGCGATGAAAAACTGTTTTTT,CASSRSGGDEKLFF
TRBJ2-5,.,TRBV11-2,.,TGTGCCAGCAGCTTAGTTGGGGGGAGGAGGGAGACCCAGTACTTC,CASSLVGGRRETQYF
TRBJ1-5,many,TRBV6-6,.,TGTGCCAGCAGTTGGGAGGGCACCCAGCCCCAGCATTTT,CASSWEGTQPQHF
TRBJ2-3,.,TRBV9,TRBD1,TGTGCCAGCAGCGATGGGGGACAGGGTGTTCCTACGCAGTATTTT,CASSDGGQGVPTQYF